The 10 T cell receptor beta chains below come from one sample, sequenced in a study of lymphopenia after photon versus proton radiotherapy. Method: immunoSEQ multiplex PCR; TCRdb's copy keeps in-frame clones and lacks some. The repertoire has 35,000 to 45,000 clones, about 80% of them found once; the top ten carry under 25%. The sample here was peripheral blood, taken from a patient treated with proton-based radiotherapy. All receptors derive from a woman aged 70-85 years with pancreatic cancer.

The chain joins TRBV19 to TRBJ2-5; 10 nucleotides line up with TRBD2. Germline V lookup: CDR1 LNHDA, CDR2 SQIVND (reference sequence). The V and J ends lost 5 bases and 5 bases, in that order; junction bases with no gene match: 14. The CDR3 is 17 amino acids. CDR3 region: CASSSAWGLAGVETQYF. DNA for the CDR3: TGTGCCAGTAGTTCCGCCTGGGGGCTAGCGGGAGTTGAGACCCAGTACTTC.

V usage is TRBV9 and J usage is TRBJ1-1; a possible D gene is TRBD1 (6 bases). Germline lookup yields CDR1 SGDLS and CDR2 YYNGEE. The CDR3 consists of 14 residues. V was clipped by 2 bases and J by 0 bases, with 8 bases between them. The CDR3 nucleotides read TGTGCCAGCAGCGTGGGGACAATGAACACTGAAGCTTTCTTT. Encoded protein: CASSVGTMNTEAFF. Combining the CDR3 with reference TRBV9 and TRBJ1-1 gives the whole variable domain DSGVTQTPKHLITATGQRVTLRCSPRSGDLSVYWYQQSLDQGLQFLIQYYNGEERAKGNILERFSAQQFPDLHSELNLSSLELGDSALYFCASSVGTMNTEAFFGQGTRLTVV.

This chain links TRBV7-9 with TRBJ2-1; D remains unclear. Trimming left V 4 bases short and J 1 base short, with 11 bases between. CDR1 SEHNR and CDR2 FQNEAQ come from the germline V gene (reference sequence). This CDR3 spans 15 amino acids. CDR3 region: CASSSQRLSYNEQFF. CDR3 nucleotide sequence: TGTGCCAGCAGCTCGCAGCGCCTTTCCTACAATGAGCAGTTCTTC.

V is TRBV15 and J is TRBJ2-3, with 12 bases that match TRBD2. Germline V gene lookup returns CDR1 LNHNV and CDR2 YYDKDF (reference sequence). V shed 3 bases and J 6 bases; nucleotides not matched to a gene: 7. The length of the CDR3 is 16 residues. The CDR3 sequence is CATSRWTSGTLDTQYF. CDR3 coding DNA: TGTGCCACCAGCAGGTGGACTAGCGGGACGTTGGATACGCAGTATTTT.

The chain joins TRBV27 to TRBJ2-2, with 8 bases fitting TRBD2. The length of the CDR3 is 16 residues. J lost 7 bases, V lost 6 bases, and 13 bases had no gene match. The germline gives CDR1 MNHEY, CDR2 SMNVEV (reference sequence). The CDR3 is CASRRGGSGMVGELFF. DNA for the CDR3: TGTGCCAGCAGACGAGGCGGTAGCGGGATGGTCGGGGAGCTGTTTTTT.

The count of this clone is one. This sequence joins TRBV5-4 and TRBJ1-2; 9 nucleotides line up with TRBD1. This CDR3 is built from 15 residues. Germline-derived CDR1 and CDR2 are SGHNT and YYREEE (reference sequence). Trimming removed 4 bases from V and 3 bases from J; junction bases left unmatched: 7. CDR3 loop: CASSPQQGADYGYTF. DNA of the CDR3: TGTGCCAGCAGCCCACAACAGGGGGCAGACTATGGCTACACCTTC.

The V gene is TRBV15, the J gene TRBJ2-4; no reliable D call. The CDR3 loop spans 16 amino acids. The V end was cut by 0 bases, the J end by 0 bases, with 9 bases between. Germline loops: CDR1 LNHNV, CDR2 YYDKDF (reference sequence). DNA of the CDR3: TGTGCCACCAGCAGAGATCTTACCGGAGCCAAAAACATTCAGTACTTC. This translates into CATSRDLTGAKNIQYF.

The chain combines TRBV6-5 with TRBJ2-3, with D possibly matching TRBD2 (5 bases). The CDR3 has 13 residues. Trimming stripped 6 bases from V and 1 base from J, with 8 bases between. Germline loops: CDR1 MNHEY, CDR2 SVGAGI. The CDR3 loop reads CASRISGTDTQYF. CDR3 DNA sequence: TGTGCCAGCAGGATTAGCGGCACAGATACGCAGTATTTT.

The genes are TRBV19 and TRBJ2-5; no definite D call. Trimming took off 3 bases at V and 5 bases at J, with 13 bases between the two ends. Germline values: CDR1 LNHDA, CDR2 SQIVND (reference sequence). The CDR3 length is 14 residues. The CDR3 coding sequence is TGTGCCAGTAGTATCCAGACGGCGGCGGAGACCCAGTACTTC. Amino acid sequence: CASSIQTAAETQYF.

This sequence joins TRBV4-3 and TRBJ2-4, with 7 bases aligning to TRBD2. The CDR3 covers 18 residues. Germline CDR1 LGHNA, CDR2 YSLEER. J gave up 3 bases and V 1 base, and 12 bases lay outside the gene matches. The CDR3 loop is CASSQAGGTSLGKNIQYF. The CDR3 nucleotides are TGCGCCAGCAGCCAAGCGGGAGGTACTTCGTTAGGCAAAAACATTCAGTACTTC.